The entry below gives a single T cell receptor beta chain sequence along with its context. What it binds is unknown. The sample comes from a study of cytomegalovirus exposure and HLA in healthy donors. At the level of the study: Caucasian-associated ancestry cluster membership applied to around 80% of over 350 genotyped donors. Points from the study as a whole: Later examination showed HLA-associated TCR beta chains had greater clonal expansion than equally common others. Compared with the approximately 700-donor mean, an Asian-associated ancestry cluster reportedly had fewer N-insertions, according to a later analysis.

The primer mix had 60 Vbeta and 13 Jbeta primers. Repertoires were generated with immunoSEQ multiplex PCR, while TCRdb's copy carries only in-frame clones and drops some. Here the sample spans roughly 150,000 clones, about 79% being singletons. V lost 1 base and J lost 7, with 16 bases in between. CDR3 size: 16 residues. CDR1 and CDR2 (germline): SGHNT, YENEEA. Each of the donors was a healthy bone marrow donor. Specimen: PBMCs. This clonotype was obtained from a woman in her twenties or thirties in good health and CMV-seronegative. The V and J genes are TRBV11-3 and TRBJ2-2; possibly TRBD1 for D (6 bases). CDR3 sequence reads: CASSLGGPGLYGELFF. CDR3 in DNA: TGTGCCAGCAGCTTAGGGGGGCCGGGGCTCTACGGGGAGCTGTTTTTT.